A selection of T cell receptor beta chains follows, all from one sample in a study of T cell repertoires in cytomegalovirus infection. Each CDR3 protein is one row after TCRdb ran MiXCR on the reads. The repertoire holds around 630,000 distinct CDR3 sequences, with about 24% as singletons. The sequenced sample consisted of CD8+ T cells from PBMCs. All receptors derive from a human donor in good health (CMV status not recorded). Some clones in this sample may be carry-over from other donors' samples. Both conserved end residues are trimmed from each CDR3.

v_call	cdr3_aa
TRBV20-1	SANTGGYTEAF
TRBV6-2/TRBV6-3	ASSLGEYGYT
TRBV12-3/TRBV12-4	TSGQGTGELF
TRBV19	ASLGGSRSYNEQF
TRBV2	ASYREASYEQY
TRBV7-9	ASSKQRTIDDSSYEQY
TRBV15	ATLSPDYGYT
TRBV28	ASSTSGPRETQY
TRBV7-2	ASSFRDSPNYGYT
TRBV28	ASGQGDAYGYT
TRBV20-1	SASLRGLAGSGELF
TRBV28	ASRLGQRRQETQY
TRBV6-1	ASSETYGFDEKLF
TRBV29-1	SVEGGRGHIYNEQF
TRBV19	ASSSLEGGPMNTEAF
TRBV6-5	ASLEGAGGRTDTQY
TRBV29-1	SVEDGQGYNQPQH
TRBV29-1	SVRFRGLSGETQY
TRBV6-2/TRBV6-3	ASSPDSRRTQY
TRBV27	ASSLGVAGNTIH
TRBV28	ASSRDRGSTDTQY
TRBV10-3	AISDGASGETQY
TRBV7-9	ASSSPGTGKTYEQY
TRBV15	ATSRVSRGDEQF
TRBV7-9	ASSRIDYRALDEKLF
TRBV7-9	ASSTEWRGGNQETQY
TRBV28	ASSSIAGGPNEQF
TRBV6-6	ASSPGQSYYEQY
TRBV2	AGSGTDTQY
TRBV20-1	SARDLRGLRETQY
TRBV6-6	ANSPRIEKLF
TRBV7-8	ASSLGVGLETQY
TRBV19	ASSPDWQPQH
TRBV14	ASSHHRGDYYGYT
TRBV29-1	SVEGTALTDYGYT
TRBV9	ASSGSGGYT
TRBV20-1	SAILEGGLYSNQPQH
TRBV20-1	SARDGRQGYSWGQETQY
TRBV7-8	ASSLGTSGGATDTQY
TRBV12-3/TRBV12-4	ASSSEASWGRKTQY
TRBV10-3	AISEGSRTNEKLF
TRBV7-2	ASSLEGFSNQPQH
TRBV25-1	ASAWGGYNEQF
TRBV6-5	ASSLEGGEETQY
TRBV19	ASSTSDRGFSYNEQF
TRBV2	ASSGSGYNEQF
TRBV12-5	ASGLVAAYQETQY
TRBV29-1	SVPQEHEAF
TRBV7-6	ASSPPGLAGVETQY
TRBV12-5	ASGLSLDYGYT
TRBV27	ASRSGQIAYNEQF
TRBV7-9	ASSLGPIDGELF
TRBV28	ASSLGPGEIRPLH
TRBV6-1	ASSEALGGQGAETQY
TRBV7-8	ASSPGFDRGRSEAF